The entry that follows covers one T cell receptor (beta chain) sequence. Its antigen remains unknown. Assay used: immunoSEQ multiplex PCR; TCRdb lists only in-frame clones, some missing. The sample has roughly 100,000 clones; 85% to 95% are singletons. The germline CDR1 and CDR2 sequences are MRHNA and SNTAGT. The CDR3 is 16 amino acids. V was clipped by 0 bases and J by 0 bases, with 10 bases between them. The data stem from a study of cytomegalovirus exposure and HLA in healthy donors. Whole-study results and caveats: Diagnosis of cytomegalovirus status made by the classifier reportedly showed high specificity and sensitivity. According to a later analysis, TCR clusters from the first cohort tended to co-occur in the approximately 130 validation repertoires. Some public TCRs appeared in many individuals, while most sequences were rare.

The receptor comes from a woman aged 18-35 years in good health and CMV-seronegative. Source material: PBMCs. The chain links TRBV6-4 to TRBJ2-3; no definite D call. This CDR3 reads CASSDSGTYSTDTQYF. The DNA for the CDR3 is TGTGCCAGCAGTGACTCGGGCACCTATAGCACAGATACGCAGTATTTT.